This T cell receptor (beta chain) was recorded in a study of T cell responses to AZD1222 COVID-19 vaccine. As regards this clone: Its antigen is unknown.

Study-level results: CD4 TCRs linked to vaccination spanned spike, dominating at 160-218 and 743-854. An increase in Spike-specific TCR breadth and depth was observed after two AZD1222 doses.

V lost 0 bases and J lost 1, with 10 bases in between. The germline CDR1 and CDR2 sequences are SGHDT and YYEEEE. This CDR3 region has 15 residues. Clones were read by immunoSEQ multiplex PCR, and TCRdb kept only the in-frame ones, dropping some. The table records approximately 180,000 clones, around nine tenths of them present only once. The material sequenced was peripheral blood, taken on day 0 of AZD1222 vaccination. This TCR was recovered from an adult in good health. The rearrangement uses TRBV5-6 and TRBJ1-1; a weak D match, TRBD1 (6 bases). CDR3 DNA sequence: TGTGCCAGCAGCTTGGGACAGGTTGCGAACACTGAAGCTTTCTTT. Amino acids: CASSLGQVANTEAFF.